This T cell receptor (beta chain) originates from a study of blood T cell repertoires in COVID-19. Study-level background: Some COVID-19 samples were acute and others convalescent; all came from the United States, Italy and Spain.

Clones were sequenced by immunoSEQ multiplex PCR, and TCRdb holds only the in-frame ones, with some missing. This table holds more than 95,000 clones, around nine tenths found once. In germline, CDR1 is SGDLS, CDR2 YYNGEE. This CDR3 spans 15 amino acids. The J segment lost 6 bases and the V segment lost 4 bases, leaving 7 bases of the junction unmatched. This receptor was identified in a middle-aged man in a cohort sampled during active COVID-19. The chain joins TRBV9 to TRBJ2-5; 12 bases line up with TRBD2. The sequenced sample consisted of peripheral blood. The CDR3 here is CASSPRTSGVQTQYF. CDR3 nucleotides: TGTGCCAGCAGCCCCCGGACTAGCGGGGTGCAGACCCAGTACTTC.